Following are 17 T cell receptor beta chains from one sample sequenced in a study of shared clonotypes between healthy human individuals. The naive CD8 fraction comprised CD45RO-negative cells positively selected for CCR7 and excluded terminally differentiated effector memory CD45RA+ cells. Clones were read by immunoSEQ multiplex PCR, and TCRdb kept only the in-frame ones, dropping some. The sample has about 2,200,000 clones; 90% to 95% are singletons. The sample comprised naive CD8+ T cells from PBMCs. The receptors were gathered from a man between 18 and 29 years old in good health. Some clones in this sample may be carry-over from other donors' samples.

Concerning this clone: Other DNA sequences from this sample encode an identical CDR3 as well. This chain uses TRBV2 with TRBJ2-7; no firm D call. The CDR3 has 11 amino acids. Trimming removed 1 base from V and 5 bases from J, with 3 bases in between. Per germline, CDR1 SNHLY and CDR2 FYNNEI. For the CDR3, the DNA is TGTGCCAGCAGTGAAGGCCACGAGCAGTACTTC. Protein: CASSEGHEQYF.

The gene calls are TRBV2 and TRBJ2-7; D not certain. In germline, CDR1 is SNHLY, CDR2 FYNNEI. The V gene lost 9 bases and the J gene lost 0 bases, with 12 bases spanning the gap. The CDR3 runs 13 residues. The CDR3: CASFGPSSYEQYF. In DNA, the CDR3 is TGTGCCAGTTTCGGGCCCAGCTCCTACGAGCAGTACTTC.

The rearrangement joins TRBV29-1 to TRBJ2-7, with TRBD1 matching 7 bases. The CDR3 has 15 residues. Trimming at V came to 1 base and at J to 0 bases, leaving 6 bases not matched to a gene. CDR1 and CDR2 (germline): SQVTM, ANQGSEA. The CDR3 DNA is TGCAGCGTTGAAGTATACAGGGGCGACTCCTACGAGCAGTACTTC. Encoded protein: CSVEVYRGDSYEQYF.

A note on this clone: The junction differs from germline at one of its ends, possibly a read error. The V gene is TRBV7-9, the J gene TRBJ2-2; weak D call: TRBD2 (6 bases). Germline values: CDR1 SEHNR, CDR2 FQNEAQ (reference sequence). CDR3 length equals 16 residues. The CDR3 DNA sequence: TGTGCCAGCAGCGTAATAGCGGTTGCGAACACCGAGGAGCTGTTTTTT. Amino acids: CASSVIAVANTEELFF.

This rearrangement joins TRBV14 to TRBJ2-7, with D possibly TRBD1 on 6 matching bases. Trimming cost V 0 bases and J 2 bases, with 8 bases left between them. The CDR3 is 14 residues long. CDR1 is SGHDN and CDR2 is FVKESK in the germline V gene. The CDR3 reads CASSQDRGTYEQYF. In nucleotides, the CDR3 is TGTGCCAGCAGCCAAGACAGGGGAACCTACGAGCAGTACTTC.

This clone was seen a few times. In the same sample, other DNA sequences code for this CDR3. The rearrangement joins TRBV30 to TRBJ2-3; D is ambiguous. The CDR3 spans 14 residues. With 2 bases removed from V and 0 bases from J, the gap between germline ends came to 9 bases. In germline, CDR1 is GTSNPN, CDR2 SVGIG (reference sequence). The CDR3 sequence is CAWSLASSTDTQYF. In nucleotides, the CDR3 is TGTGCCTGGAGTCTGGCCTCTAGCACAGATACGCAGTATTTT.

This chain joins TRBV28 and TRBJ2-7; D might be TRBD1 or TRBD2, each matching 5 bases. The CDR3 sequence is 13 residues long. V was shortened by 7 bases and J by 6 bases, with 16 bases between the two germline ends. CDR1 is MDHEN and CDR2 is SYDVKM in the germline V gene. This CDR3 reads CASTEIRGVEQYF. The CDR3 region has the DNA TGTGCCAGCACCGAGATAAGAGGGGTCGAGCAGTACTTC.

The rearrangement uses TRBV27 and TRBJ2-1, with 7 bases fitting TRBD2. The germline CDR1 and CDR2 sequences are MNHEY and SMNVEV (reference sequence). The V segment lost 8 bases and the J segment 3 bases; nucleotides outside the gene matches: 4. The CDR3 totals 13 residues. The CDR3 DNA reads as TGTGCCAGCCGGGGGGTAAACTACAATGAGCAGTTCTTC. It encodes CASRGVNYNEQFF.

This clone was counted a single time. Other DNA sequences in this sample translate to the same CDR3. This chain connects TRBV5-4 to TRBJ2-3; TRBD2 is a possible D gene (6 bases). The CDR3 covers 12 residues. The germline V gene encodes CDR1 SGHNT and CDR2 YYREEE (reference sequence). The V and J ends lost 4 bases and 6 bases respectively, with 9 bases between them. CDR3 coding DNA: TGTGCCAGCAGCCCCCGGGGGGATACGCAGTATTTT. This encodes CASSPRGDTQYF.

The chain couples TRBV10-2 to TRBJ2-1; no reliable D call. Germline assignment: CDR1 WSHSY and CDR2 SAAADI. V was pared by 0 bases and J by 5 bases, with 8 bases between. This CDR3 spans 14 amino acids. The CDR3 sequence is CASSESVYDNEQFF. The DNA of the CDR3 is TGCGCCAGCAGTGAGTCGGTCTACGACAATGAGCAGTTCTTC.

The chain combines TRBV2 with TRBJ2-7, with D perhaps matching TRBD1 or TRBD2 (6 bases each). The V gene's germline CDR1 is SNHLY and CDR2 FYNNEI. The V end lost 4 bases, the J end lost 6 bases, and 13 bases lay between the germline ends. The CDR3 covers 13 residues. Here the CDR3 reads CASSVAEGGEQYF. The CDR3 coding sequence is TGTGCCAGCAGTGTTGCGGAGGGGGGCGAGCAGTACTTC.

This chain links TRBV9 with TRBJ2-1; D assignment may be TRBD1 or TRBD2 (5 bases each). This CDR3 has 16 amino acids. From germline, CDR1 is SGDLS and CDR2 YYNGEE. V dropped 3 bases and J dropped 0 bases, with 13 bases sitting between them. The CDR3 DNA reads TGTGCCAGCAGCGGCAGGGACCAAAGCTCCTACAATGAGCAGTTCTTC. This codes for CASSGRDQSSYNEQFF.

The chain recombines TRBV13 with TRBJ2-7; tentatively, D is TRBD2 (5 bases). V was shortened by 3 bases and J by 6 bases, with 12 bases between the two germline ends. CDR3 length: 13 residues. CDR1 and CDR2 from the germline V gene are PRHDT and FYEKMQ (reference sequence). CDR3 sequence reads: CASSFRGSSEQYF. Written as DNA, the CDR3 is TGTGCCAGCAGCTTCCGTGGGAGTAGCGAGCAGTACTTC.

The chain recombines TRBV30 with TRBJ2-7; 7 bases match TRBD2. Germline V gene data show CDR1 as GTSNPN and CDR2 as SVGIG (reference sequence). With V trimmed by 1 base and J by 0 bases, 3 bases remained unmatched. This CDR3 spans 14 amino acids. The CDR3 sequence: CAWSALAASYEQYF. The CDR3 region has the DNA TGTGCCTGGAGTGCGCTAGCGGCCTCCTACGAGCAGTACTTC.

V and J are TRBV9 and TRBJ1-5, with D maybe TRBD1 (5 bases). V dropped 5 bases and J dropped 2 bases, with 17 bases sitting between them. The germline V gene has CDR1 SGDLS and CDR2 YYNGEE. The CDR3 consists of 16 residues. The CDR3 sequence: CASSEGGARGNQPQHF. Written as DNA, the CDR3 is TGTGCCAGCAGTGAAGGAGGGGCTAGGGGCAATCAGCCCCAGCATTTT.

This chain uses TRBV7-8 with TRBJ2-1; 13 nucleotides line up with TRBD2. CDR1 and CDR2 (germline): SGHVS, FQNEAQ. The J segment lost 6 bases and the V segment lost 5 bases, leaving 13 bases of the junction unmatched. CDR3 size: 18 residues. CDR3 nucleotides: TGTGCCAGCAGCGTACGGACTAGCGGGAGTCTAATTGGCAATGAGCAGTTCTTC. It is translated as CASSVRTSGSLIGNEQFF.

This chain joins TRBV19 and TRBJ2-2, with 8 bases lining up with TRBD1. The CDR3 has 16 amino acids. Germline V gene sequence: CDR1 LNHDA, CDR2 SQIVND (reference sequence). V dropped 2 bases and J dropped 5; count of bases not matched to a gene: 7. The CDR3 DNA is TGTGCCAGTAGTATACTCCCAGGGGGCGTTACCGGGGAGCTGTTTTTT. Translation: CASSILPGGVTGELFF.